This T cell receptor beta chain was recovered during a study of cytomegalovirus exposure and HLA in healthy donors. The study, taken as a whole, reports: Reportedly, cytomegalovirus status was diagnosed with high sensitivity and specificity. Likely technical artifact: a cluster of highly shared sequence variants.

After removal of 4 bases from V and 7 bases from J, the junction contained 7 bases not matched to a gene. Germline CDR1 SGHNT, CDR2 YYREEE (reference sequence). The CDR3 is 14 amino acids. The PCR had 60 Vbeta and 13 Jbeta primers. Authors' data handling: In a later analysis, 75 million to 85 million unique TCR beta chains included roughly 11 million shared by two or more donors. Sequencing used immunoSEQ multiplex PCR; TCRdb keeps in-frame clones, though not all of them. V, J and clone size derive from that table, while D and trimming were established from the DNA sequence. This table holds 150,000 to 200,000 clones, under 80% found once. Among the donors, all were healthy bone marrow donors. This clone was counted a few times. Its antigen is not known.

The source is a man aged 35-49 years in good health and CMV-seronegative. V and J are TRBV5-4 and TRBJ2-1; 8 bases fit TRBD1. The sample taken for sequencing was PBMCs. CDR3 DNA sequence: TGTGCCAGCAGCCGCAAGACAGGGGCTAATGAGCAGTTCTTC. Amino acid sequence: CASSRKTGANEQFF.